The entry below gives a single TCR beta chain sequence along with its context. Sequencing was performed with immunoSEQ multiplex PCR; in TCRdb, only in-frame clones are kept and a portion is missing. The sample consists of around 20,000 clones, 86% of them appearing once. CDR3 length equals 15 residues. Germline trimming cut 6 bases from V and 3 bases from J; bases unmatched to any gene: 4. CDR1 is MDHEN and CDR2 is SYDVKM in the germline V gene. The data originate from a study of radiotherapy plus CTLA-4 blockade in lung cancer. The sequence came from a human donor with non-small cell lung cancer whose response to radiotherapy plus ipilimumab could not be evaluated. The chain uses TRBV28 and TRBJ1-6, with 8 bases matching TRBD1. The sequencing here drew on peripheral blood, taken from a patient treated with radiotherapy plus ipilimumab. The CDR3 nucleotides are TGTGCCAGCAGGGGGACAGGCAACTATAATTCACCCCTCCACTTT. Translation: CASRGTGNYNSPLHF.